This T cell receptor (beta chain) comes out of a study of T cell repertoires in cytomegalovirus infection (dated by TCRdb to the late 2010s). The study in broad terms: Recently identified HLA-C-restricted CMV epitopes, whose presentation resists viral immunomodulation, were targeted by peptide stimulations together with well-studied HLA-B-restricted epitopes. Donor HLA type was relevant to the analysis, because carriage of CMV infection together with the matching HLA type was indicated by public TCR beta signatures.

CDR1 SQVTM and CDR2 ANQGSEA are derived from the germline V gene. From the cysteine through the phenylalanine, the CDR3 covers 12 amino acids. CDR3 DNA only is kept here, 36 bases in frame from base 1. V gives up 7 bases and J gives up 1 base, and the segment between their germline ends measures 10 bases. Remarks on this clonotype: It has no known antigen specificity. No base quality information exists; no much larger clone differs at one position.

Read against the paper, the sample's treatment or condition label means: in vitro stimulation with specific CMV peptide epitopes to enrich CMV-specific T cells. The full study reports these points: The ex vivo response was dominated by HLA-C-restricted CMV-specific TCR beta clonotypes, and the single most frequent clonotype in two of eight donors was supplied by these HLA-C-restricted clonotypes. In both this cohort and an independent cohort of a few hundred donors, the cumulative frequency of public TCR beta family members distinguished carriers of CMV infection plus the relevant HLA type.

This sample was sequenced with an Illumina HiSeq 1500. TCRdb took the public reads, trimmed them with fastp at Q25, ran MiXCR for clone calling and kept in-frame beta chains. Records with the same CDR3 protein are collapsed into one entry carrying the most frequent genes and DNA. The sample table records 450,000 to 650,000 distinct CDR3 sequences; almost 40% of these occur just once. The ten largest make up 48% of the sample. The sample in question was cultured PBMCs, obtained from culture after CMV antigen stimulation. The TCR was taken from a human donor in good health (CMV status not recorded). Some clones in this sample may be carry-over from other donors' samples. The chain employs TRBV29-1 and TRBJ2-5; TRBD2 is a weak D gene call, 6 bases matching. The CDR3 amino acid sequence is: CSAGDFQETQYF. The sequenced DNA is TGCAGCGCGGGGGACTTCCAAGAGACCCAGTACTTC.